These 24 T cell receptor beta chains came from one sample sequenced in a study of cytomegalovirus exposure and HLA in healthy donors. PCR employed 60 Vbeta and 13 Jbeta primers. Data came from immunoSEQ multiplex PCR; TCRdb stores just in-frame clones and leaves some out. The sample has about 120,000 clones, approximately 80% seen once. The sequenced material came from PBMCs. Receptors originate from a woman between 18 and 29 years old in good health and CMV-seronegative.

J is TRBJ2-2 and V is TRBV7-9, with a weak D call TRBD1 (6 bases). The CDR3 spans 18 residues. CDR1 and CDR2 from the germline V gene are SEHNR and FQNEAQ (reference sequence). V gave up 2 bases and J gave up 5 bases, with 21 bases separating them. This CDR3 is CASSLTGMGESSTGELFF. The DNA of the CDR3 is TGTGCCAGCAGCTTAACAGGGATGGGGGAGAGTTCAACCGGGGAGCTGTTTTTT.

The chain joins TRBV18 to TRBJ1-4; D is undetermined. Germline lookup yields CDR1 KGHSH and CDR2 LQKENI. Trimming cost V 3 bases and J 4 bases, with 9 bases left between them. This CDR3 has 14 amino acids. This CDR3 reads CASSPPTSNEKLFF. The DNA of the CDR3 is TGTGCCAGCTCACCCCCAACCAGTAATGAAAAACTGTTTTTT.

The chain carries TRBV5-1 and TRBJ2-7, with a possible D match to TRBD1 (6 bases). The CDR3 loop spans 15 amino acids. V lost 4 bases, J lost 4 bases, and 18 bases lay in between. CDR1 and CDR2 (germline): SGHRS, YFSETQ. This CDR3 reads CASSPGLSGVYEQYF. In DNA, the CDR3 is TGCGCCAGCAGCCCTGGGCTCTCAGGGGTGTACGAGCAGTACTTC.

V gene TRBV30 combines with J gene TRBJ1-1; 8 bases line up with TRBD1. This CDR3 spans 12 amino acids. The germline gives CDR1 GTSNPN, CDR2 SVGIG (reference sequence). The junction had 5 bases not matched to a gene; V was cut back by 5 bases and J by 6 bases. The CDR3: CAWDRGNAEAFF. As DNA, the CDR3 is TGTGCCTGGGACAGGGGTAACGCTGAAGCTTTCTTT.

The rearrangement joins TRBV5-4 to TRBJ2-1; D not resolved. The CDR3 loop spans 14 amino acids. CDR1 SGHNT and CDR2 YYREEE come from the germline V gene (reference sequence). Trimming removed 0 bases from V and 0 bases from J, with 4 bases in between. DNA of the CDR3: TGTGCCAGCAGCTTGGGGAGCTCCTACAATGAGCAGTTCTTC. Translation: CASSLGSSYNEQFF.

The chain employs TRBV5-1 and TRBJ2-1; tentative D call: TRBD2 (5 bases). The CDR3 is made up of 16 amino acids. Germline CDR1 and CDR2: SGHRS and YFSETQ. Deletions cut 1 base from V and 4 bases from J, with 15 bases between. The CDR3 loop is CASSLLTGSKYNEQFF. In DNA form, the CDR3 reads TGCGCCAGCAGCTTGTTAACGGGATCGAAATACAATGAGCAGTTCTTC.

This clone was counted a few times. The chain couples TRBV6-5 to TRBJ2-1; TRBD2 agrees at 9 bases. Per the germline V gene, CDR1 is MNHEY and CDR2 is SVGAGI. This CDR3 contains 14 residues. The V segment lost 8 bases and the J segment 4 bases; nucleotides outside the gene matches: 6. DNA for the CDR3: TGTGCCAGCGAGGCCAGCGGGGGGTACAATGAGCAGTTCTTC. Protein product: CASEASGGYNEQFF.

The V gene is TRBV6-5, the J gene TRBJ1-2, with a tentative D call TRBD1 (5 bases). V was pared by 0 bases and J by 7 bases, with 12 bases between. CDR1 and CDR2 (germline): MNHEY, SVGAGI. This CDR3 has 14 residues. Written as DNA, the CDR3 is TGTGCCAGCAGTTACTCGGGGCAGGGCGGTGGCTACACCTTC. Its translation: CASSYSGQGGGYTF.

The CDR3 coding sequence is TGTGCCAGCAGTTTAAAAGCGGGGGCCTACGAGCAGTACTTC. It specifies CASSLKAGAYEQYF. This chain connects TRBV27 to TRBJ2-7, with 8 bases aligning to TRBD2. In germline, CDR1 is MNHEY, CDR2 SMNVEV (reference sequence). Trimming at V came to 2 bases and at J to 2 bases, leaving 2 bases not matched to a gene. This CDR3 spans 14 amino acids.

This clone was found once. This chain connects TRBV5-4 to TRBJ2-1; the D is unclear. V was trimmed by 3 bases and J by 3 bases, leaving 7 bases between them. CDR1 is SGHNT and CDR2 is YYREEE in the germline V gene (reference sequence). The CDR3 sequence is 13 residues long. The CDR3: CASSSVDYNEQFF. The CDR3 nucleotides are TGTGCCAGCAGCTCGGTCGACTACAATGAGCAGTTCTTC.

The chain is built from TRBV10-3 and TRBJ1-4; 9 nucleotides line up with TRBD1. In germline, CDR1 is ENHRY, CDR2 SYGVKD. Trimming took 10 bases from V and 5 from J; bases not matched to a gene: 11. CDR3 length: 15 residues. The CDR3 loop is CATQESGTGNEKLFF. The CDR3 DNA reads TGTGCCACGCAAGAGTCCGGGACAGGGAATGAAAAACTGTTTTTT.

This clone has just one count. The V gene is TRBV12-5, the J gene TRBJ1-1; D not certain. Germline CDR1 and CDR2: LGHNT and FRNRAP. V lost 5 bases and J lost 2, with 3 bases in between. This CDR3 has 11 amino acids. DNA of the CDR3: TGTGCTAGTGGTATAAACACTGAAGCTTTCTTT. Translation: CASGINTEAFF.

The gene calls are TRBV6-6 and TRBJ1-6; D is unclear. V lost 6 bases to trimming and J lost 9 bases, with 15 bases between them. The CDR3 runs 14 residues. Germline-derived CDR1 and CDR2 are MNHNY and SVGAGI (reference sequence). The CDR3 protein is CASRTQNKISPLHF. For the CDR3, the DNA is TGTGCCAGCAGAACCCAGAATAAGATTTCACCCCTCCACTTT.

This clone showed up just once. The chain uses TRBV18 and TRBJ2-4; tentative D call: TRBD2 (7 bases). V was trimmed by 4 bases and J by 12 bases, leaving 22 bases between them. Germline CDR1 is KGHSH and CDR2 is LQKENI. The CDR3 runs 15 residues. The CDR3 DNA is TGTGCCAGCTCACTGGGAGGCGGGGGCGATGACAGTCAGTACTTC. Protein sequence: CASSLGGGGDDSQYF.

The chain recombines TRBV7-9 with TRBJ2-3; no firm D call. Germline V CDR1 and CDR2: SEHNR, FQNEAQ (reference sequence). The germline V and J ends were trimmed by 5 bases and 5 bases, with 5 bases remaining between them. CDR3 size: 11 residues. The DNA of the CDR3 is TGTGCCAGCAGCCAGGAAGATACGCAGTATTTT. This encodes CASSQEDTQYF.

The chain links TRBV30 to TRBJ2-3; 8 bases are a match to TRBD1. The CDR3 runs 16 residues. From germline, CDR1 is GTSNPN and CDR2 SVGIG (reference sequence). V shed 1 base and J 7 bases; nucleotides not matched to a gene: 13. The CDR3 loop is CAWSGWGTGDTHTQYF. CDR3 coding DNA: TGTGCCTGGAGTGGGTGGGGGACAGGAGATACCCATACGCAGTATTTT.

The gene calls are TRBV7-2 and TRBJ1-6; 11 bases match TRBD1. The trim removed 1 base at V and 6 bases at J, leaving 5 bases unmatched. The CDR3 has 17 amino acids. Per the germline V gene, CDR1 is SGHTA and CDR2 is FQGNSA. The CDR3 DNA reads TGTGCCAGCAGCTTAGGGAGGGGGACAGGGGGTAATTCACCCCTCCACTTT. It specifies CASSLGRGTGGNSPLHF.

This clone was recorded a few times. V usage is TRBV7-6 and J usage is TRBJ1-4; no definite D call. The CDR3 is 13 amino acids. Germline V gene sequence: CDR1 SGHVS, CDR2 FNYEAQ. V was trimmed by 4 bases and J by 7 bases, leaving 10 bases between them. The CDR3 sequence is CASSSSPGEKLFF. The CDR3 bases are TGTGCCAGCAGCTCGTCCCCAGGTGAAAAACTGTTTTTT.

This sequence joins TRBV29-1 and TRBJ1-4, with unresolved D. This CDR3 has 13 amino acids. Trimming removed 6 bases from V and 2 bases from J, with 10 bases in between. Germline lookup yields CDR1 SQVTM and CDR2 ANQGSEA. The CDR3 sequence is CSVVGGTNEKLFF. DNA for the CDR3: TGCAGCGTAGTGGGAGGTACTAATGAAAAACTGTTTTTT.

The J gene is TRBJ1-4, the V gene TRBV9; D unclear. The CDR3 has 16 residues. The ends were cut back, 0 bases at V and 0 bases at J, with 9 bases in the middle. Germline loops: CDR1 SGDLS, CDR2 YYNGEE. The CDR3 DNA reads as TGTGCCAGCAGCGTAGGTCACCTAGCAACTAATGAAAAACTGTTTTTT. Residues: CASSVGHLATNEKLFF.

The chain recombines TRBV5-8 with TRBJ1-2; possible D gene TRBD1, 6 bases. The CDR3 spans 18 residues. Germline CDR1 SGHTS, CDR2 YDEGEE. The V end was cut by 0 bases, the J end by 5 bases, with 23 bases between. The CDR3, as DNA: TGTGCCAGCAGCTTGGCACCCCGGGACACCACTTCCTTTTATGGCTACACCTTC. Amino acid sequence: CASSLAPRDTTSFYGYTF. Combining the CDR3 with reference TRBV5-8 and TRBJ1-2 gives the whole variable domain EAGVTQSPTHLIKTRGQQATLRCSPISGHTSVYWYQQALGLGLQFLLWYDEGEERNRGNFPPRFSGRQFPNYSSELNVNALELEDSALYLCASSLAPRDTTSFYGYTFGSGTRLTVV.

This clone was observed once. The chain uses TRBV11-1 and TRBJ1-1; D ambiguous. V was shortened by 5 bases and J by 4 bases, with 17 bases between the two germline ends. Per the germline V gene, CDR1 is SGHAT and CDR2 is FQDESV (reference sequence). This CDR3 has 15 amino acids. The CDR3 loop reads CASSPQWSLATEAFF. Written as DNA, the CDR3 is TGTGCCAGCAGCCCCCAGTGGTCTTTGGCCACTGAAGCTTTCTTT.

This chain connects TRBV6-6 to TRBJ1-1; possibly TRBD1 for D (6 bases). CDR3 size: 16 residues. Trimming cost V 6 bases and J 1 base, with 18 bases left between them. CDR1 MNHNY and CDR2 SVGAGI come from the germline V gene (reference sequence). CDR3 protein: CASSLAVRDTNTEAFF. The DNA for the CDR3 is TGTGCCAGCAGCCTCGCAGTTCGGGACACGAACACTGAAGCTTTCTTT.

The chain combines TRBV6-6 with TRBJ1-4, with TRBD1 matching 7 bases. This CDR3 is built from 16 residues. CDR1 is MNHNY, CDR2 SVGAGI, per germline (reference sequence). V lost 5 bases to trimming and J lost 5 bases; unmatched junction nucleotides: 11. The CDR3 sequence: CASSGLRTGLNEKLFF. Here the CDR3 DNA reads TGTGCCAGCAGTGGCCTTAGGACAGGCCTAAATGAAAAACTGTTTTTT.